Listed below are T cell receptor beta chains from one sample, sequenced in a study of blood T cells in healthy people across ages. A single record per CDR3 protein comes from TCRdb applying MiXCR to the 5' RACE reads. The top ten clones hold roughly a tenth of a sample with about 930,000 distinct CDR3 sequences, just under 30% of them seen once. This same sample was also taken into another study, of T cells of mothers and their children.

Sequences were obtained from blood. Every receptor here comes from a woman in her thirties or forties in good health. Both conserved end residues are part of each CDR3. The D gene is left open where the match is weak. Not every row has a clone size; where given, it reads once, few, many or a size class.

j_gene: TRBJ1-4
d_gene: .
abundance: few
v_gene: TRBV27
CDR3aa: CASSLSPTELNEKLFF
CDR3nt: TGTGCCAGCAGTCTCTCCCCGACAGAGCTTAATGAAAAACTGTTTTTT

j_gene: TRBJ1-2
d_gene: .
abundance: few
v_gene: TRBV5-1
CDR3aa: CASSLLIRDGYTF
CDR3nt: TGCGCCAGCAGCTTGTTAATCCGGGACGGCTACACCTTC

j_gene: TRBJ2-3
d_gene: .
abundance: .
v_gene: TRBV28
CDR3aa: CASRLQSGTQYF
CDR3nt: TGTGCCAGCAGGCTGCAGAGTGGTACGCAGTATTTT

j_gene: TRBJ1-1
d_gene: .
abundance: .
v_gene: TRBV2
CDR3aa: CASSDIVRDTEAFF
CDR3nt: TGTGCCAGCAGTGATATCGTCCGGGACACTGAAGCTTTCTTT

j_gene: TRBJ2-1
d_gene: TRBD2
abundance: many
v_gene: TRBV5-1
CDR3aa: CASSSSLAGNNEQFF
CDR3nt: TGCGCCAGCAGCTCCTCACTAGCGGGGAACAATGAGCAGTTCTTC

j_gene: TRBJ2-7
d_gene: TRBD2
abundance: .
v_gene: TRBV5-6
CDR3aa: CASSELSRDYNEQYF
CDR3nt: TGTGCCAGCAGCGAACTAAGCCGGGACTACAATGAGCAGTACTTC

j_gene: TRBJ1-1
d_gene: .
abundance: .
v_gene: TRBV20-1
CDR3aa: CSARASQSGTRLPWNTEAFF
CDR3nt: TGCAGTGCTAGAGCGTCGCAGTCCGGTACCCGCTTACCCTGGAACACTGAAGCTTTCTTT

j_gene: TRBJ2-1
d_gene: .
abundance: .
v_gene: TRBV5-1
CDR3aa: CASSLGIGWTYNEQFF
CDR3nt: TGCGCCAGCAGCCTTGGAATAGGGTGGACATACAATGAGCAGTTCTTC

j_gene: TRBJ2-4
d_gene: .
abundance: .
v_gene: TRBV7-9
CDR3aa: CASSLQDSPPEDIQCF
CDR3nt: TGTGCCAGCAGCTTACAGGACAGTCCGCCAGAGGACATTCAGTGCTTC

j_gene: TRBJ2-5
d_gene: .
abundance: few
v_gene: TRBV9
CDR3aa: CASSVELGRQETQYF
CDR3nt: TGTGCCAGCAGCGTAGAGTTAGGCCGCCAAGAGACCCAGTACTTC

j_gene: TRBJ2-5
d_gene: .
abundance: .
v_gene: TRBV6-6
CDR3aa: CASSYFGQETQYF
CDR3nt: TGTGCCAGCAGTTACTTCGGCCAAGAGACCCAGTACTTC

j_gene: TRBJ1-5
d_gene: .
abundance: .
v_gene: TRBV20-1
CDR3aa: CSARDNGWQGNQPQHF
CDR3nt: TGCAGTGCTAGAGATAACGGCTGGCAGGGCAATCAGCCCCAGCATTTT

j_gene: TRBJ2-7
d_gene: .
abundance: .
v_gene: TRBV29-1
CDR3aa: CSVELGYEQYF
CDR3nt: TGCAGCGTTGAACTGGGCTACGAGCAGTACTTC

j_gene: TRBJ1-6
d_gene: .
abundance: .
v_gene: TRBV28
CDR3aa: CASAGPSSYNSPLHF
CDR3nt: TGTGCCAGCGCTGGGCCGAGCTCCTATAATTCACCCCTCCACTTT

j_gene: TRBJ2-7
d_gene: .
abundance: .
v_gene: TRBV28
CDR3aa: CASNAVPRGHEQYF
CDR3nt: TGTGCCAGCAACGCTGTCCCTCGGGGCCACGAGCAGTACTTC

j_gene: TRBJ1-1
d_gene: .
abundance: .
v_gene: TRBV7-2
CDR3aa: CASSLSFGREAFF
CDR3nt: TGTGCCAGCAGCTTAAGTTTTGGGCGTGAAGCTTTCTTT

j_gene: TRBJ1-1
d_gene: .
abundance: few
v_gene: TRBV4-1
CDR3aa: CASSQGLLRREQVNTEAFF
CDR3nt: TGCGCCAGCAGCCAAGGTCTTCTTCGTCGCGAACAGGTGAACACTGAAGCTTTCTTT

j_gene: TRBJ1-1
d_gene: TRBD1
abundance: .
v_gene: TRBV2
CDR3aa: CASSDRTGNLNTEAFF
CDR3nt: TGTGCCAGCAGTGATCGGACAGGGAATTTGAACACTGAAGCTTTCTTT

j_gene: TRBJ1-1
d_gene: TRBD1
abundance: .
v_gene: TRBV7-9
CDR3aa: CASSLGGTGGFLNTEAFF
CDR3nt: TGTGCCAGCAGCTTAGGAGGGACAGGGGGTTTTCTGAACACTGAAGCTTTCTTT

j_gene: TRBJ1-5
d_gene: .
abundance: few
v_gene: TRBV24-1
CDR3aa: CATSEGGVVQPQHF
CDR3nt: TGTGCCACCAGTGAGGGTGGGGTGGTGCAGCCCCAGCATTTT

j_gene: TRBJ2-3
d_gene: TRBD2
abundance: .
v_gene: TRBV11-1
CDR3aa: CASSLGQGGSDTQYF
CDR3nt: TGTGCCAGCAGCTTAGGGCAGGGAGGGTCAGATACGCAGTATTTT

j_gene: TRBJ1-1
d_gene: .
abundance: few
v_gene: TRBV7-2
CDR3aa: CACSLVGIGVTEAFF
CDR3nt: TGTGCCTGCAGCTTAGTCGGCATTGGGGTAACTGAAGCTTTCTTT

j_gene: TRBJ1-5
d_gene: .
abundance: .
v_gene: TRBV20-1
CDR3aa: CSAGTDGHINQPQHF
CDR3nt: TGCAGTGCCGGCACGGACGGACACATCAATCAGCCCCAGCATTTT

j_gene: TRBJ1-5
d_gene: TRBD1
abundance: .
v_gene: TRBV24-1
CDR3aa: CATSDSSTGGVGNQPQHF
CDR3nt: TGTGCCACCAGTGATTCTTCGACAGGGGGGGTCGGCAATCAGCCCCAGCATTTT

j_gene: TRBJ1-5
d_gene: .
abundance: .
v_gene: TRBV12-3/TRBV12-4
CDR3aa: CASRPASGLYSDQPQHF
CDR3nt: TGTGCCAGCAGACCTGCTTCAGGGCTTTATAGCGATCAGCCCCAGCATTTT

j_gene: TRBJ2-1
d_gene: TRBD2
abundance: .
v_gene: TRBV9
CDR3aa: CASSVVETSGVYNEQFF
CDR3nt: TGTGCCAGCAGCGTAGTAGAAACTAGCGGGGTTTACAATGAGCAGTTCTTC

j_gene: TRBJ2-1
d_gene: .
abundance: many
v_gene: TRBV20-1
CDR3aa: CSARDVRRNEQFF
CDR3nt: TGCAGTGCTAGAGATGTTAGACGCAATGAGCAGTTCTTC

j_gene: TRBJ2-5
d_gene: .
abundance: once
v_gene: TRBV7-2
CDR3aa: CASSLGWIKYQETQYF
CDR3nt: TGTGCCAGCAGTTTAGGGTGGATTAAGTACCAAGAGACCCAGTACTTC